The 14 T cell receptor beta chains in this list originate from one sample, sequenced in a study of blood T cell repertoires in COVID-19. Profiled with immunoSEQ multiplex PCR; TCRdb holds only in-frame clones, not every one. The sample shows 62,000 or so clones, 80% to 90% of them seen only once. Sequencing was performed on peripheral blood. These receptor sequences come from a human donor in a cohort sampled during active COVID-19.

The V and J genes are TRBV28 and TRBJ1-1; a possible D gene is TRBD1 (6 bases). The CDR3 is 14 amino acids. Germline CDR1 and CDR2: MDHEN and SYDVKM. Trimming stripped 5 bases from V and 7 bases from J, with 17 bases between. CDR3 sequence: CASSGSTGPREAFF. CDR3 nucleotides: TGTGCCAGCAGTGGAAGTACAGGGCCGCGTGAAGCTTTCTTT. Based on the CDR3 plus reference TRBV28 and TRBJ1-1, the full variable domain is DVKVTQSSRYLVKRTGEKVFLECVQDMDHENMFWYRQDPGLGLRLIYFSYDVKMKEKGDIPEGYSVSREKKERFSLILESASTNQTSMYLCASSGSTGPREAFFGQGTRLTVV.

CDR3 loop: CAWTSIYEQYF. DNA of the CDR3: TGTGCCTGGACCAGTATTTACGAGCAGTACTTC. The chain employs TRBV30 and TRBJ2-7; D is unresolved. The CDR3 is made up of 11 amino acids. V dropped 4 bases and J dropped 4 bases, with 8 bases sitting between them. Germline V gene sequence: CDR1 GTSNPN, CDR2 SVGIG (reference sequence).

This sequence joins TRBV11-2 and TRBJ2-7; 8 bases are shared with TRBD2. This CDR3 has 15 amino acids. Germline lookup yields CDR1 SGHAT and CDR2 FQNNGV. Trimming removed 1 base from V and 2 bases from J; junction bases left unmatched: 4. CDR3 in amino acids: CASSLVTGRAYEQYF. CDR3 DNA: TGTGCCAGCAGCTTAGTAACCGGGAGGGCCTACGAGCAGTACTTC.

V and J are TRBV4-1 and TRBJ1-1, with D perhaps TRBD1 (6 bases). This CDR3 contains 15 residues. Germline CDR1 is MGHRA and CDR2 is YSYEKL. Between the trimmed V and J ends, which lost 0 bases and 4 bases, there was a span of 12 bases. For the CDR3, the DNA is TGCGCCAGCAGCCAAGATAGGGGGGGATCCACTGAAGCTTTCTTT. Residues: CASSQDRGGSTEAFF.

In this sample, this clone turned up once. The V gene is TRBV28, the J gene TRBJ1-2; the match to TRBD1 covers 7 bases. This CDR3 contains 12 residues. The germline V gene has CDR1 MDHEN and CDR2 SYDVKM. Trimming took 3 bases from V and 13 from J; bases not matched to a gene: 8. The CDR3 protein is CASSLPRGNPTF. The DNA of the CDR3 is TGTGCCAGCAGTTTGCCCAGGGGGAACCCCACCTTC.

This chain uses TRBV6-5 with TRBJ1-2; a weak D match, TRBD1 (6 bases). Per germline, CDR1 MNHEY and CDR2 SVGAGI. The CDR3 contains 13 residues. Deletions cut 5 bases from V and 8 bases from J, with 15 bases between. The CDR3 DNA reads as TGTGCCAGCAGTCTCCAACAGGGCGTCGGCTACACCTTC. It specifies CASSLQQGVGYTF.

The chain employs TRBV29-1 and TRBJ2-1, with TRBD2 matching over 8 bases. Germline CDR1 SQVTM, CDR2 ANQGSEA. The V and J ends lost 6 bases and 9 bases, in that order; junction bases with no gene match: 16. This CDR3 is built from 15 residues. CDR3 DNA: TGCAGCGTCCCTGCAGCGGGAGCCCGGGGAGGTGAGCAGTTCTTC. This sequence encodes CSVPAAGARGGEQFF.

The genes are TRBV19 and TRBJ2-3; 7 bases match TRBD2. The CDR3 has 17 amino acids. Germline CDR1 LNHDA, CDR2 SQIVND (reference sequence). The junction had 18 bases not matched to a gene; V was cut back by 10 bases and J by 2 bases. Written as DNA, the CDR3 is TGTGCCACCCATCCGGGGGTTCGGCTAGCGGACACAGATACGCAGTATTTT. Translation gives CATHPGVRLADTDTQYF.

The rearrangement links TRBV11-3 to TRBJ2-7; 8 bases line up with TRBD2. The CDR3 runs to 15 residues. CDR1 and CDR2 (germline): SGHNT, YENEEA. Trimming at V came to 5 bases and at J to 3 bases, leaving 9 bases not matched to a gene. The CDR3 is CASSPGGSGSYEQYF. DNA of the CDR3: TGTGCCAGCAGCCCGGGTGGGAGCGGGAGCTACGAGCAGTACTTC. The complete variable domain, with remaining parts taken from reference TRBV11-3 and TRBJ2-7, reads EAGVVQSPRYKIIEKKQPVAFWCNPISGHNTLYWYLQNLGQGPELLIRYENEEAVDDSQLPKDRFSAERLKGVDSTLKIQPAELGDSAVYLCASSPGGSGSYEQYFGPGTRLTVT.

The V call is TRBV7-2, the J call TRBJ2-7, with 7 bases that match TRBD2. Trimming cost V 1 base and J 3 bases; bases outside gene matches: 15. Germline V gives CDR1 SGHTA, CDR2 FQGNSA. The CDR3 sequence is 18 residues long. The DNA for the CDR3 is TGTGCCAGCAGCTTAGAAGCGGCAGGTTGGGGGGGAGGCTACGAGCAGTACTTC. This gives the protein CASSLEAAGWGGGYEQYF.

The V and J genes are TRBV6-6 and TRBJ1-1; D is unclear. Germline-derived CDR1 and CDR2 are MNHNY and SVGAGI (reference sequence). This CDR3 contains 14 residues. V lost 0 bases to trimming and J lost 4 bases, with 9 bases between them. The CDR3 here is CASSYSARGTEAFF. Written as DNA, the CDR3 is TGTGCCAGCAGTTACTCGGCTCGGGGCACTGAAGCTTTCTTT.

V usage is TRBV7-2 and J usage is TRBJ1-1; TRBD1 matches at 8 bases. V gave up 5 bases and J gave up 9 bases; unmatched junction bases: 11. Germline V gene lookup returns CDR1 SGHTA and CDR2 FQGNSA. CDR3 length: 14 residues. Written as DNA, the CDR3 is TGTGCCAGCAGCGGAGGGACAGGAGGGGAGAAAGCTTTCTTT. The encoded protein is CASSGGTGGEKAFF.

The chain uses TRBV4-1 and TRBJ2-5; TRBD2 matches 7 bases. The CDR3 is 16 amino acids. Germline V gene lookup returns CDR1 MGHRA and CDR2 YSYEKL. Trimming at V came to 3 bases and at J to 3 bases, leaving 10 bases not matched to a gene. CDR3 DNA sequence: TGCGCCAGCAGCCAGCGAAGCGGGGCTGGGGAAGAGACCCAGTACTTC. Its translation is CASSQRSGAGEETQYF.

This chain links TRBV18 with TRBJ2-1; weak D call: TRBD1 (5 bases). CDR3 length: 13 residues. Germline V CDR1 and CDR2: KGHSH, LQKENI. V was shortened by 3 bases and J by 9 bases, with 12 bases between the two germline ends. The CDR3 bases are TGTGCCAGCTCACCGACAGAGGATGGTGAGCAGTTCTTC. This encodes CASSPTEDGEQFF.